This T cell receptor (beta chain) originates from a study of PD-1 blockade in classical Hodgkin lymphoma. CDR1 and CDR2 from the germline V gene are PRHDT and FYEKMQ (reference sequence). The V and J ends lost 5 bases and 4 bases respectively, with 19 bases between them. This CDR3 spans 16 amino acids. Each patient's relapse followed autologous stem cell transplantation, and brentuximab vedotin exposure varied. Sequencing was performed with immunoSEQ multiplex PCR; in TCRdb, only in-frame clones are kept and a portion is missing. The sample lists about 40,000 clones, 70% to 80% occurring once. This clone has only a few counts.

This receptor was taken from a human donor with classical Hodgkin lymphoma. The specimen was peripheral blood mononuclear cells (PBMCs), collected at baseline. V usage is TRBV13 and J usage is TRBJ2-3, with D perhaps assigned TRBD1 or TRBD2 (5 bases each). CDR3 DNA sequence: TGTGCCAGCAGCATAACCGGGACCCCCGAGCCAGATACGCAGTATTTT. Protein sequence: CASSITGTPEPDTQYF.